This record concerns one T cell receptor (beta chain) sequence. Its specificity is unknown. At one end the junction does not follow the germline gene, possibly because of a read error. This sample was taken from a study of T-cell memory formation after mild COVID-19. Study-level background: Each donor largely had its own TCR clusters.

5'RACE with constant-segment primers yielded barcoded, UMI-tagged TCR alpha and TCR beta cDNA libraries. TCRdb analysed the 5' RACE reads with MiXCR anew, one entry per CDR3 protein. The table lists 130,000 to 150,000 distinct CDR3 sequences, approximately 5.7% of them singletons. This CDR3 is 16 amino acids long. General study results and limits: Specificity for SARS-CoV-2 was not confirmed among the second-wave clones peaking on day 37. Mainly in CM and EM were contracting CD4+ clones; CD8+ were in EMRA.

The V and J genes are TRBV23-1 and TRBJ2-1; 7 positions agree with TRBD1. TRBV23-1 is assigned to the ORF class and has an uncertain function. The material sequenced was PBMCs or a T cell subset sorted from them (not recorded which). The origin of this receptor is an adult woman who had mild COVID-19 (a few samples of this study predate the infection). Cell type and time point are not known. DNA for the CDR3: TGCGACAGCAGCCCCAGTGGAGACAGGGACTACAATGAGCAGTTCTTC. It specifies CDSSPSGDRDYNEQFF.